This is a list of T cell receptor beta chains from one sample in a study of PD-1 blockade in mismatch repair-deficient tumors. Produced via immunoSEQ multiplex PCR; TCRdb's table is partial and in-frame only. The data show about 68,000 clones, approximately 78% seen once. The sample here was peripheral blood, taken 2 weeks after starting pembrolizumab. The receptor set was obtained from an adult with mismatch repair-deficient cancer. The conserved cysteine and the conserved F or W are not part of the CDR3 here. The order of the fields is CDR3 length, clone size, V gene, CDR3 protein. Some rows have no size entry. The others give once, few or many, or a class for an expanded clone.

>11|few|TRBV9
ASSVAGTDTQY
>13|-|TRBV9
ASSARQTSYNEQF
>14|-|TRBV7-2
ASSPNFASGSGEQY
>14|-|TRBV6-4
ASSDSGGGGTDTQY
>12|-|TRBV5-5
ASSLAVGNTEAF
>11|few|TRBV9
ASSPGMTYEQY
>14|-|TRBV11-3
ASSRIWSSGANVLT
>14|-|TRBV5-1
ASNDLNGQGREKLF
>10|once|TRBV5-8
ASSRRGQPQH
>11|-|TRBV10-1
ASSRQGDTEAF
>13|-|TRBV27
ASSSGLLSGNTIY
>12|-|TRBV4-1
ASSQDQGNYGYT
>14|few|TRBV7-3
ASSTRKGSAYNEQF
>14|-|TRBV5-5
ASSLEGGSANEKLF
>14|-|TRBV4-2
ASSQGGITGANVLT
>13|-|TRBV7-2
ASSRGLAAYNEQF
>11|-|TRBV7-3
ASSLTGTYGYT
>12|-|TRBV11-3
ASSVGTVDDTQY
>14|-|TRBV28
ASKLAGGLGSYEQY
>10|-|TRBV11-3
ASSFGGEKLF
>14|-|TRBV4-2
ASSQVVAGGHNEQF
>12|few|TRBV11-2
ASSLDPGPYEQY